This T cell receptor beta chain was documented in a study of beta chain features in type 1 diabetes (dated by TCRdb to the late 2010s). Background on the whole study: Patients and healthy donors did not differ in mean age, gender distribution, total cell number or subset yield. Across all samples, approximately 100 million sorted cells were examined, and cell number per subset correlated strongly with RNA yield. The study compared the TCRB repertoires of sorted circulating CD4+ T cell subsets in recently diagnosed type 1 diabetes patients with those in matched healthy donors. Regulatory and stem cell-like memory subsets were isolated from only 8 patients and roughly 8 healthy donors, whereas naive and central memory subsets came from all 30 or so donors. Broader findings and caveats from the paper: Shorter templates might have been favored by PCR, but patient and control samples were amplified and corrected together, so both groups would have been affected equally by any skew. In all four CD4+ subsets, TCRB CDR3 length was moderately but significantly shorter in type 1 diabetes patients. Because small numbers of individuals were included in the HLA sub-analyses, any influence of HLA type on TCRB rearrangement was left unresolved. At VDJ recombination sites, type 1 diabetes patients had fewer insertions and more deleted nucleotides, which implies abnormalities in thymic rearrangement. Naive, central memory and regulatory TCRB repertoires appeared to be more similar among patients than among healthy donors. Because cDNA rather than genomic DNA was sequenced, highly expressing activated cells could have been over-represented, although no difference in activation and CD3 levels was found between groups.

Remarks on this clone: This clone's antigen is unknown. No qualities accompany the bases; no much larger clone lies one base away.

The High Capacity cDNA Reverse Transcription Kit was used to reverse transcribe all of the isolated RNA, meaning that expressed TCRB transcripts were what got sequenced. Deep immunoSEQ sequencing was performed on naive, central memory and regulatory T cell samples, with an average of roughly 3.5 million total reads per sample. After sorted cells were lysed in RLT buffer, RNA was extracted with DNase-treated RNeasy Micro or Mini kits, with the choice depending on cell number. To prevent cross-contamination, every cell subset was processed on its own, while patient and healthy donor samples were processed together. TCRB sequences were amplified from cDNA with the immunoSEQ multiplex PCR, producing 87-bp fragments spanning the CDR3 region. Sequencing of the amplicons was performed on the Illumina HiSeq platform. Per the authors' processing: PCR bias was computationally corrected using synthetic template baselines, reads within Hamming distance 2 were collapsed, and singletons that could not be merged were discarded. Reads were aligned against IMGT so that V, D and J genes, CDR3 length and insertions or deletions at six rearrangement sites could be assigned. Within each subset, clonotype counts were normalized to sorted cell number, and only after that were true diversity and Gini coefficients computed with the tcR R package. Repertoire sharing was quantified using the overlap coefficient calculated on TCRB nucleotide sequences. As a proxy for the pre-selection repertoire, out-of-frame TCRB sequences from naive cells were analyzed. TCRdb retrieved this table from immuneACCESS and kept in-frame rearrangements only. Not all clones are present; in checked studies, unresolved V genes account for under half, and no reason is known for the remainder. For V, J and clone size, that table is used; D and trimming come from the DNA. This sample is represented by 240,000 or so clones; roughly two thirds of them were singletons. Of the sample, 0.053% falls within the top ten clones.

Trimming removed 2 bases from V and 7 bases from J, leaving 11 bases between the germline ends. From the cysteine through the phenylalanine, the CDR3 covers 12 amino acids. Kept here is only the CDR3 DNA, which spans 36 bases and is read in frame from base 1. CDR1 is given as GTSNPN and CDR2 as SVGIG, both from the germline V gene (reference sequence). Each donor gave one peripheral blood draw, about 110 mL on average, collected into heparinised tubes. Using a panel that included CD45RO, CCR7, CD25, CD127, CD95 and CD27, naive, central memory, regulatory and stem cell-like memory CD4+ T cells were sorted on a BD FACSAria II. All sorted populations exceeded 95% purity. Right away, PBMCs were isolated by Lymphoprep density gradient centrifugation and were stained directly, with no culture step. So that batch effects would be minimized, each experiment stained and sorted samples in pairs, pairing one healthy donor with one patient.

Material: naive CD4+ T cells from blood. Sample cell subset or site, as interpreted from the label and publication: true naive CD4+ T cells. This TCR derives from a man in his thirties or forties in good health. This chain is built from TRBV30 and TRBJ2-5; the D gene lacks a confident call. The CDR3 has the sequence CAWSYNVGTQYF. The DNA sequence is as follows: TGTGCCTGGAGTTACAATGTTGGGACCCAGTACTTC.